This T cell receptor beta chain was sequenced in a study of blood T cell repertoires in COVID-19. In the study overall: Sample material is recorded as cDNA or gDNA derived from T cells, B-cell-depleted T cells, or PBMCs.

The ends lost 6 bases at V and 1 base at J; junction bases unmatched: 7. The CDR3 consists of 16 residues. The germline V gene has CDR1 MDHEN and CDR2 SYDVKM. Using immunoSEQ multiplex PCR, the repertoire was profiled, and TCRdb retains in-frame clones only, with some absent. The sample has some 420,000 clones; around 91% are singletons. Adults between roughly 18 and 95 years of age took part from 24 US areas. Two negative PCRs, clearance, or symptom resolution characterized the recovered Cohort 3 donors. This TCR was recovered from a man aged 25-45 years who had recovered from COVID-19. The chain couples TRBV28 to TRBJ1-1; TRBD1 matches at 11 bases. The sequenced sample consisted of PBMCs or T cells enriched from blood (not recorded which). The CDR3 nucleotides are TGTGCCAGCAGCCGCCGGACAGGGGGCGCGAACACTGAAGCTTTCTTT. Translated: CASSRRTGGANTEAFF.